Detailed here is one T cell receptor (beta chain). Its antigen has not been determined. This record comes from a study of monozygotic twins with inflammatory bowel disease (dated by TCRdb to about 2019). For context, the study as a whole: In total, 28 monozygotic twin pairs made up the full study: 19 Danish pairs, all IBD-discordant, plus nine German pairs, of which four were IBD-concordant and five were IBD-discordant. The search for disease-associated traits relied mainly on comparing IBD patients with their genetically identical healthy co-twins within discordant pairs. Each individual had, on average, about 151 000 unique TCRalpha sequences and 181 000 unique TCRbeta sequences available for analysis.

Receptors were amplified or captured by 5' RACE. The input for every TCR library was 3,500 to 4,000 ng of total RNA. For each sample, cDNA synthesis with SMARTScribe reverse transcriptase was split into eight separate reactions. Unique molecular identifiers containing a 6-nucleotide sample barcode were introduced through template switching during cDNA synthesis. TCRalpha and TCRbeta cDNA was amplified by two nested PCRs of approximately 17 and 9 cycles, with bead purification after each PCR. Before amplification, the cDNA was treated with uracil DNA-glycosylase and purified using the QIAquick PCR purification kit. In the second PCR, Illumina TruSeq-compatible adapters and sample-specific barcodes were added. Library quality and concentration were checked on TapeStation and Qubit, and libraries were pooled at 4.5 to 5.5 ng each. Sequencing of the pooled libraries was done on an Illumina HiSeq2500 single-index Rapid Run using custom sequencing primers and 2 x 100 bp reads. Concerning the study's data processing: MiGEC version 1.2.6 was used for UMI-based consensus assembly, which corrected PCR and sequencing errors. MiXCR version 2.1.1 handled V(D)J alignment, clonotype assembly and CDR3 extraction. To normalise gene usage, clonotype sharing and MAIT/NKT TCR abundance, the analysis used the top 1000, 10 000 and 20 000 clonotypes per sample. After downsampling to 27 000 UMIs, diversity was calculated as the inverse Simpson index using the vegan R package. Paired Mann-Whitney U tests on discordant twin pairs were used, with Benjamini-Hochberg multiple-testing correction. One entry per CDR3 protein sequence results from the TCRdb reprocessing of the reads, with DNA left out. These V and J calls are TCRdb output, not the study's own analysis. The sample table on file contains over 120,000 distinct CDR3 sequences. Roughly 1.2% of the sample is held by the ten biggest clonotypes.

CDR1 and CDR2 are drawn from the germline V gene (reference sequence): SEHNR, FQNEAQ. There are 11 amino acids in the CDR3, from cysteine to phenylalanine inclusive. No DNA accompanies this entry. Study-wide findings and limitations: Repertoire similarity did not differ between concordant and discordant twins, possibly due to limited statistical power. Differing immunosuppressive treatments among patients may have added background noise and inter-individual variability to the repertoires. Compared with healthy twins, IBD patients had fewer clonotypes in common with other individuals, a difference most pronounced in patients showing signs of disease activity. TCRbeta repertoire diversity, by inverse Simpson index, was decreased in IBD patients compared with their healthy co-twins. The analysis was unable to tell apart different T cell subtypes. The results gave no support for a single strong signal or clonotype linked to IBD.

An approximately 2.5 ml peripheral blood sample was drawn into PAXgene tubes per donor and stored at -80°C. Total RNA was isolated from whole blood with the PAXgene blood miRNA kit on an automated QIAcube, without T cell sorting. Deep TCRalpha and TCRbeta repertoire profiling with unique molecular barcoding was performed on peripheral blood of monozygotic twin pairs concordant or discordant for inflammatory bowel disease. Smoking habits were recorded for all twin pairs, and individuals were classified as current, former or never smokers. The V gene is TRBV7-9 and the J gene is TRBJ1-1. The clonotype comes from a human donor with ulcerative colitis or Crohn's disease, or a healthy co-twin of an affected twin (not recorded which). The sequenced sample consisted of blood. For the CDR3, the sequence is CASSLKSEAFF.